A selection of T cell receptor beta chains follows, all from one sample in a study of T-cell memory formation after mild COVID-19. TCRdb re-called the 5' RACE reads with MiXCR, one entry per CDR3 protein. The repertoire holds fewer than 75,000 distinct CDR3 sequences, with less than 15% as singletons. Sequencing input: PBMCs or a T cell subset sorted from them (not recorded which). These receptors were taken from a man aged 18 to 30 who had mild COVID-19 (a few samples of this study predate the infection). Cell type and time point are not known. Both conserved end residues are part of each CDR3. The order of the fields is clone size, J gene, D gene, V gene, CDR3 DNA, CDR3 protein. The D gene is left open where the match is weak. Rows may omit the clone size; those that give it use once, few, many or a size class.

size: many
J: TRBJ2-7
D: -
V: TRBV15
DNA: TGTGCCACCAGCTTGTCAGTCTCCTACGAGCAGTACTTC
CDR3: CATSLSVSYEQYF

size: -
J: TRBJ2-7
D: TRBD2
V: TRBV9
DNA: TGTGCCAGCAGCCCGGGGACTAGCGGGGCGGACTACGAGCAGTACTTC
CDR3: CASSPGTSGADYEQYF

size: -
J: TRBJ1-6
D: -
V: TRBV3-1
DNA: TGTGCCAGCAGCCAGGGCCGGAATTCACCCCTCCACTTT
CDR3: CASSQGRNSPLHF

size: few
J: TRBJ1-2
D: -
V: TRBV9
DNA: TGTGCCAGCAGCGTATCAGGGGACTATGGCTACACCTTC
CDR3: CASSVSGDYGYTF

size: -
J: TRBJ2-2
D: TRBD2
V: TRBV5-1
DNA: TGCGCCAGCAGCTTGGGAATCCTAGCGGGGGACTCCACCGGGGAGCTGTTTTTT
CDR3: CASSLGILAGDSTGELFF

size: few
J: TRBJ2-5
D: -
V: TRBV6-5
DNA: TGTGCCAGCAGGGCGGTGGACGACGAGACCCAGTACTTC
CDR3: CASRAVDDETQYF

size: -
J: TRBJ2-5
D: TRBD1
V: TRBV2
DNA: TGTGCCACCGACAGGGGACAAGAGACCCAGTACTTC
CDR3: CATDRGQETQYF

size: few
J: TRBJ1-1
D: TRBD1
V: TRBV18
DNA: TGTGCCAGCTCACCTGAGAATATCGGACAGGGGAAAGCTTTCTTT
CDR3: CASSPENIGQGKAFF

size: few
J: TRBJ2-1
D: -
V: TRBV7-8
DNA: TGTGCCAGCAGCCTGGCCGAACCATACGCGGGTGAGCAGTTCTTC
CDR3: CASSLAEPYAGEQFF

size: many
J: TRBJ1-2
D: TRBD1
V: TRBV5-1
DNA: TGCGCCAGCAGCTTACAGGGGACCCTCGACTATGGCTACACCTTC
CDR3: CASSLQGTLDYGYTF

size: many
J: TRBJ1-2
D: -
V: TRBV7-3
DNA: TGTGCCAGCAGCTTGGGGCCAGACTCTAACTATGGCTACACCTTC
CDR3: CASSLGPDSNYGYTF

size: many
J: TRBJ1-1
D: -
V: TRBV7-9
DNA: TGTGCCAGCGGTTGGGGGTTCGTCAACACTGAAGCTTTCTTT
CDR3: CASGWGFVNTEAFF

size: -
J: TRBJ1-4
D: TRBD1
V: TRBV4-2
DNA: TGTGCCAGCAGCCAAGTTTTGGACAGGCCGGGGGATGAAAAACTGTTTTTT
CDR3: CASSQVLDRPGDEKLFF

size: -
J: TRBJ2-5
D: TRBD2
V: TRBV12-3/TRBV12-4
DNA: TGTGCCAGCAGTCATCGCCCGTTGGCCCCCCCAACAGCGGGGATTCATCTTAACCAAGAGACCCAGTACTTC
CDR3: CASSHRPLAPPTAGIHLNQETQYF

size: -
J: TRBJ2-1
D: TRBD2
V: TRBV6-1
DNA: TGTGCCAGCAGTGGCAGGCTAGCGGACAATGAGCAGTTCTTC
CDR3: CASSGRLADNEQFF

size: -
J: TRBJ1-1
D: -
V: TRBV6-6
DNA: TGTGCCAGCAGTAACCAGGGGCAGACGGCTTTCTTT
CDR3: CASSNQGQTAFF

size: -
J: TRBJ1-5
D: -
V: TRBV6-1
DNA: TGTGCCAGCACCTCAAGGGCAGACCCCATCGGGCAGCCCCAGCATTTT
CDR3: CASTSRADPIGQPQHF

size: few
J: TRBJ2-1
D: -
V: TRBV9
DNA: TGTGCCAGCGCCGAGGGGCCCCACGGGGACAATGAGCAGTTCTTC
CDR3: CASAEGPHGDNEQFF

size: many
J: TRBJ2-1
D: TRBD1
V: TRBV6-2/TRBV6-3
DNA: TGTGCCAGCAGTTACTCCTCCCGGGACAGGTCTTTCGTCGAGCAGTTCTTC
CDR3: CASSYSSRDRSFVEQFF

size: -
J: TRBJ2-2
D: TRBD1
V: TRBV12-3/TRBV12-4
DNA: TGTGCCAGCAGGCATACAGGGGGCAGGGCCGGGGAGCTGTTTTTT
CDR3: CASRHTGGRAGELFF

size: -
J: TRBJ1-3
D: -
V: TRBV7-9
DNA: TGTGCCAGCAGCTTGGGTGGCGGAAACACCATATATTTT
CDR3: CASSLGGGNTIYF

size: -
J: TRBJ2-5
D: TRBD2
V: TRBV4-2
DNA: TGTGCCAGCAGCCAATTGAGCGGGGGGGCCGCCGAGACCCAGTACTTC
CDR3: CASSQLSGGAAETQYF

size: -
J: TRBJ2-7
D: TRBD1
V: TRBV10-3
DNA: TGTGCCATCAGAGGACAGGGGGCCTACGAGCAGTACTTC
CDR3: CAIRGQGAYEQYF

size: few
J: TRBJ2-1
D: -
V: TRBV20-1
DNA: TGCAGTGCTTCCACCCAGGGTTTAGGGAATGAGCAGTTCTTC
CDR3: CSASTQGLGNEQFF

size: -
J: TRBJ1-4
D: -
V: TRBV2
DNA: TGTGCCAGCAGTGAAGTGATAGGGCCTGAAAAACTGTTTTTT
CDR3: CASSEVIGPEKLFF

size: many
J: TRBJ2-5
D: -
V: TRBV15
DNA: TGTGCCACCAGCTCTGACTCACCCCAAGAGACCCAGTACTTC
CDR3: CATSSDSPQETQYF

size: many
J: TRBJ2-7
D: TRBD2
V: TRBV10-3
DNA: TGTGCCATCAGTGAGTCGCTAGCGGGGGACCACTCCTACGAGCAGTACTTC
CDR3: CAISESLAGDHSYEQYF

size: -
J: TRBJ2-2
D: -
V: TRBV27
DNA: TGTGCCAGCAGTTTATCGTGGGGAGGCGGGGAGCTGTTTTTT
CDR3: CASSLSWGGGELFF

size: -
J: TRBJ2-2
D: -
V: TRBV12-3/TRBV12-4
DNA: TGTGCCAGCAGTTCGGAGAGCGGGGAGCTGTTTTTT
CDR3: CASSSESGELFF

size: few
J: TRBJ2-7
D: TRBD2
V: TRBV18
DNA: TGTGCCAGCTCACCCCTAGCTAGCGGGGGGACGGGTGAGCAGTACTTC
CDR3: CASSPLASGGTGEQYF

size: many
J: TRBJ2-3
D: -
V: TRBV20-1
DNA: TGCAGTGCCACCGGGACCCCAGCCGGCACAGATACGCAGTATTTT
CDR3: CSATGTPAGTDTQYF